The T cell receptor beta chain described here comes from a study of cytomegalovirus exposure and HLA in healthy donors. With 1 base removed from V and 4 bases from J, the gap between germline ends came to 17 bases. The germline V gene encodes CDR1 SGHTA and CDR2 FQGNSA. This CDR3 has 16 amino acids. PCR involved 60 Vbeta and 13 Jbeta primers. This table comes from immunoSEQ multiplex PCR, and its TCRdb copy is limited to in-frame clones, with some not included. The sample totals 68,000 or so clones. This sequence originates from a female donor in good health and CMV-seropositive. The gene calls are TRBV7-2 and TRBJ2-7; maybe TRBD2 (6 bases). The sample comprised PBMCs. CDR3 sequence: CASSLGPTQGGYEQYF. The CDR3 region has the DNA TGTGCCAGCAGCTTAGGACCGACTCAGGGAGGTTACGAGCAGTACTTC.